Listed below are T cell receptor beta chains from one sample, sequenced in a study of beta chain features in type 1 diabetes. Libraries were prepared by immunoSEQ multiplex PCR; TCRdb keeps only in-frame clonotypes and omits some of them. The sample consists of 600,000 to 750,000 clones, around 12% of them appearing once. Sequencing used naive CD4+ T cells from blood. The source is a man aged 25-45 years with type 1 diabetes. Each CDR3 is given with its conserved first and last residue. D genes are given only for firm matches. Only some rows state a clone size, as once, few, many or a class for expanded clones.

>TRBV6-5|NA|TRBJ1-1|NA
TGTGCCAGCAGTTACTCGGGTGATCGCACTGAAGCTTTCTTT
CASSYSGDRTEAFF
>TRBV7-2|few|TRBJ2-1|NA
TGTGCCAGCAGCTTTGGTGAGAGCTCCTACAATGAGCAGTTCTTC
CASSFGESSYNEQFF
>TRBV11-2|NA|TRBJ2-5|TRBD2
TGTGCCAGCAGCCCGGTAGCGGGGGGGCCGAGAGAGACCCAGTACTTC
CASSPVAGGPRETQYF
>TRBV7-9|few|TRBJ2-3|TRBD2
TGTGCCAGCAGCTCCAGCGGGGGTAGCACAGATACGCAGTATTTT
CASSSSGGSTDTQYF
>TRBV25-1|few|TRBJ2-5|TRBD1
TGTGCCAGCAGTGTAAACAGGGGATGGGGAGAGACCCAGTACTTC
CASSVNRGWGETQYF
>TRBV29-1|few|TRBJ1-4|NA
TGCAGCGTCGCGAGGGAAGGGAGTCGGAATGAAAAACTGTTTTTT
CSVAREGSRNEKLFF
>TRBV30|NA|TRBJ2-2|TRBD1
TGTGCCTGCAGGACGGGACAGGGGCTTATGAAGGACACCGGGGAGCTGTTTTTT
CACRTGQGLMKDTGELFF
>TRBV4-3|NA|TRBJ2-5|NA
TGCGCCAGCAGCCAAGAAGTTAGTCAAGAGACCCAGTACTTC
CASSQEVSQETQYF
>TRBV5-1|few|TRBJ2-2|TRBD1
TGCGCCAGCAGCCCGGAGGGACAGGGCCTCCTCGATACCGGGGAGCTGTTTTTT
CASSPEGQGLLDTGELFF
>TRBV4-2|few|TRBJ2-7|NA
TGTGCCAGCAGCACAAGGACTAACCCGGGATACGAGCAGTACTTC
CASSTRTNPGYEQYF
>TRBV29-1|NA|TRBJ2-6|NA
TGCAGCGTCGGATCCAAAGGTGGGGCCAACGTCCTGACTTTC
CSVGSKGGANVLTF
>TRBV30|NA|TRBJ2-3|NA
TGTGCCTGGAGTGAAGGACTTTACACGGATACGCAGTATTTT
CAWSEGLYTDTQYF
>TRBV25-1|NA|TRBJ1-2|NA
TGTGCCAGCAGTGAAGGTGGGGTGGTCAACTATGGCTACACCTTC
CASSEGGVVNYGYTF
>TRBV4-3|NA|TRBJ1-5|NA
TGCGCCAGCAGCCAAGACCCGCACGGGTATCAGCCCCAGCATTTT
CASSQDPHGYQPQHF
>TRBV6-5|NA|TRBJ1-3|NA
TGTGCCAGCAGTTACACGGGCAGGGAGGGACACACCATATATTTT
CASSYTGREGHTIYF
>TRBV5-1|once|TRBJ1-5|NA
TGCGCCAGCAGCTCACAGGGAGGCAATCAGCCCCAGCATTTT
CASSSQGGNQPQHF
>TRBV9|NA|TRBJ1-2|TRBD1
TGTGCCAGCAGCCCCCTAAGGGGACAGAACTATGGCTACACCTTC
CASSPLRGQNYGYTF
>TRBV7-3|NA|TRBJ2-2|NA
TGTGCCAGCAGCGCCCCGGGCGGAAACACCGGGGAGCTGTTTTTT
CASSAPGGNTGELFF
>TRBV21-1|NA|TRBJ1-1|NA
TGTGCCAGCAGCAAAGTTTTATACAGGGGTAACACTGAAGCTTTCTTT
CASSKVLYRGNTEAFF
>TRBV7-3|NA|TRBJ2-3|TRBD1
TGTGCCAGCAGCTTAAGGGACAGCTACACTAGCACAGATACGCAGTATTTT
CASSLRDSYTSTDTQYF
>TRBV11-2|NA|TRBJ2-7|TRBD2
TGTGCCAGCAGCTCCGGACTAGCGGAGGCCTACGAGCAGTACTTC
CASSSGLAEAYEQYF
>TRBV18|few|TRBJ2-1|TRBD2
TGTGCCAGCTCACCACCGGGACTAGCGGGGGATGAGCAGTTCTTC
CASSPPGLAGDEQFF
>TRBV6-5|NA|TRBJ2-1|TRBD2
TGTGCCAGCAGTGGGGGACTAGCCTCCAATGAGCAGTTCTTC
CASSGGLASNEQFF
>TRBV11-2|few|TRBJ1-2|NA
TGTGCCAGCAGCTTGGACGGCAGAGGTCATGGCTACACCTTC
CASSLDGRGHGYTF
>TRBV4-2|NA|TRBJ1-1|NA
TGTGCCAGCAGCCAAGATTCCCAGGGGACGAACACTGAAGCTTTCTTT
CASSQDSQGTNTEAFF
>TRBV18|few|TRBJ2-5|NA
TGTGCCAGCTCACCCACCTTCATTCAAGAGACCCAGTACTTC
CASSPTFIQETQYF
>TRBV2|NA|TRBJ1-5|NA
TGTGCCAGCAGGGGGACCCGAGGAAATGATCAGCCCCAGCATTTT
CASRGTRGNDQPQHF
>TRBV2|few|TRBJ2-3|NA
TGTGCTATAACGGGATCGGGGGGCCTAAGGAATTCGTACACAGATACGCAGTATTTT
CAITGSGGLRNSYTDTQYF
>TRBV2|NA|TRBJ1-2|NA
TGTGCCAGCAGTGAGACAGGTTTTGGCTACACCTTC
CASSETGFGYTF
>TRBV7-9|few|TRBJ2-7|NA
TGTGCCAGCAGCTTAGCAGCTGGGAGCTCCTACGAGCAGTACTTC
CASSLAAGSSYEQYF
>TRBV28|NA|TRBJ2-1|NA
TGTGCCAGCAGTTTCCCGCAAACGGACAATGAGCAGTTCTTC
CASSFPQTDNEQFF
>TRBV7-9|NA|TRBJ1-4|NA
TGTGCCAGCAGCTTATGGGCCCCGACGCGGGAAAAACTGTTTTTT
CASSLWAPTREKLFF
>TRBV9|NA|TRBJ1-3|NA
TGTGCCAGCAGCCCAAGATCATTCTCTGGAAACACCATATATTTT
CASSPRSFSGNTIYF
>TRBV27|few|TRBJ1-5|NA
TGTGCCAGCAGTAATAGACAGACCTATAGCAATCAGCCCCAGCATTTT
CASSNRQTYSNQPQHF
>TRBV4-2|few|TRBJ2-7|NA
TGTGCCAGCAGCCAAGCCATAACGGGGTTCTACGAGCAGTACTTC
CASSQAITGFYEQYF
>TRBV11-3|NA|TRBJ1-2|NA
TGTGCCAGCAGCTTAGGGGTTGGCTACACCTTC
CASSLGVGYTF
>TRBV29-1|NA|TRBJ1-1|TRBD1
TGCAGCGTTGAAGGGGGAGGACAGGGGTATGAAGCTTTCTTT
CSVEGGGQGYEAFF
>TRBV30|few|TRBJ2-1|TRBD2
TGTGCCTGGAGCGCGGGACTAGCGGGGGGGAATGAGCAGTTCTTC
CAWSAGLAGGNEQFF